A selection of T cell receptor beta chains follows, all from one sample in a study of T cell repertoires and Cas9 in healthy adults. Clones were read by immunoSEQ multiplex PCR, and TCRdb kept only the in-frame ones, dropping some. Counted here are approximately 22,000 clones, over 85% occurring once; the ten biggest clones make up approximately 0.7%. Specimen: CD4+ effector T cells (CD127+, CD25-, CD137-, CD154-) from PBMCs; culture status not recorded. These receptors were taken from a human donor in good health. Each CDR3 is given with its conserved first and last residue. The D gene is left open where the match is weak. Clone sizes are given selectively: once, few, many, or a class where the clone is expanded.

CDR3: CASSPRPESTDTQYF
DNA: TGTGCCAGCAGCCCCCGGCCGGAGAGCACAGATACGCAGTATTTT
length: 15
V: TRBV9
size: NA
D: NA
J: TRBJ2-3

CDR3: CASSPLQGTSGNTIYF
DNA: TGTGCCAGCTCACCACTACAGGGGACCTCTGGAAACACCATATATTTT
length: 16
V: TRBV18
size: NA
D: TRBD1
J: TRBJ1-3

CDR3: CAISESAAGGTDTQYF
DNA: TGTGCCATCAGTGAGTCCGCAGCGGGGGGCACAGATACGCAGTATTTT
length: 16
V: TRBV10-3
size: NA
D: TRBD2
J: TRBJ2-3

CDR3: CAWSDWGTSYEQYF
DNA: TGTGCCTGGAGTGATTGGGGGACTTCCTACGAGCAGTACTTC
length: 14
V: TRBV30
size: NA
D: NA
J: TRBJ2-7

CDR3: CASSLGGAGANVLTF
DNA: TGTGCCAGCAGCTTAGGGGGTGCTGGGGCCAACGTCCTGACTTTC
length: 15
V: TRBV7-9
size: NA
D: NA
J: TRBJ2-6

CDR3: CASSSSGTGNQPQHF
DNA: TGTGCCAGCAGCTCTTCCGGGACAGGCAATCAGCCCCAGCATTTT
length: 15
V: TRBV7-2
size: few
D: TRBD1
J: TRBJ1-5

CDR3: CASSLGSRRDTEAFF
DNA: TGTGCCAGCAGCTTAGGTTCTCGCCGGGACACTGAAGCTTTCTTT
length: 15
V: TRBV7-2
size: once
D: NA
J: TRBJ1-1

CDR3: CAWNRGPTNEKLFF
DNA: TGTGCCTGGAACAGGGGCCCAACTAATGAAAAACTGTTTTTT
length: 14
V: TRBV30
size: once
D: TRBD1
J: TRBJ1-4

CDR3: CASSLTLEGSGRRSYEQYF
DNA: TGTGCCAGCAGTTTAACCCTGGAGGGTAGCGGGAGGCGCTCCTACGAGCAGTACTTC
length: 19
V: TRBV28
size: NA
D: TRBD2
J: TRBJ2-7

CDR3: CASSGGQGNYGYTF
DNA: TGTGCCAGCAGCGGCGGACAGGGAAACTATGGCTACACCTTC
length: 14
V: TRBV5-5
size: NA
D: TRBD1
J: TRBJ1-2

CDR3: CASSLDRGNTEAFF
DNA: TGTGCCAGCAGCTTGGACAGGGGGAACACTGAAGCTTTCTTT
length: 14
V: TRBV7-2
size: NA
D: TRBD1
J: TRBJ1-1

CDR3: CASSLAGAVQVNTEAFF
DNA: TGTGCCAGCAGCTTGGCGGGAGCAGTCCAAGTCAACACTGAAGCTTTCTTT
length: 17
V: TRBV5-4
size: once
D: NA
J: TRBJ1-1

CDR3: CASSLRGGAFDTQYF
DNA: TGTGCCAGCAGTTTAAGAGGGGGCGCATTTGATACGCAGTATTTT
length: 15
V: TRBV28
size: NA
D: TRBD1
J: TRBJ2-3

CDR3: CASSLAGGKTDTQYF
DNA: TGCGCCAGCAGCTTGGCAGGGGGCAAAACAGATACGCAGTATTTT
length: 15
V: TRBV5-1
size: NA
D: TRBD1
J: TRBJ2-3

CDR3: CASSPEPGTDSNQPQHF
DNA: TGTGCCAGTAGCCCAGAGCCCGGCACGGATAGCAATCAGCCCCAGCATTTT
length: 17
V: TRBV19
size: NA
D: NA
J: TRBJ1-5

CDR3: CASSSPLAGARTDTQYF
DNA: TGTGCCAGCAGCTCCCCCCTAGCGGGGGCCCGCACAGATACGCAGTATTTT
length: 17
V: TRBV7-2
size: few
D: TRBD2
J: TRBJ2-3

CDR3: CASSPDSYYEQYF
DNA: TGTGCCAGCTCACCTGACAGTTATTACGAGCAGTACTTC
length: 13
V: TRBV18
size: NA
D: NA
J: TRBJ2-7

CDR3: CASSLKRVGVSNEQFF
DNA: TGTGCCAGCAGCTTAAAAAGGGTTGGGGTGAGCAATGAGCAGTTCTTC
length: 16
V: TRBV7-9
size: NA
D: NA
J: TRBJ2-1

CDR3: CASSLDGTGAGNTIYF
DNA: TGTGCCAGCAGCTTGGACGGGACAGGGGCTGGAAACACCATATATTTT
length: 16
V: TRBV5-5
size: NA
D: TRBD1
J: TRBJ1-3

CDR3: CASSRRGQRDRGLNEQFF
DNA: TGCGCCAGCAGCAGGAGAGGACAGAGGGACAGGGGTTTAAATGAGCAGTTCTTC
length: 18
V: TRBV5-1
size: NA
D: TRBD1
J: TRBJ2-1

CDR3: CASQLAASSYEQYF
DNA: TGTGCCAGTCAACTAGCGGCGAGCTCCTACGAGCAGTACTTC
length: 14
V: TRBV19
size: NA
D: TRBD2
J: TRBJ2-7

CDR3: CASRVIGLSTDTQYF
DNA: TGCGCCAGCAGAGTGATTGGGCTGAGCACAGATACGCAGTATTTT
length: 15
V: TRBV5-1
size: NA
D: NA
J: TRBJ2-3

CDR3: CASSTDRGSGYTF
DNA: TGTGCCAGCAGCACTGACAGGGGCTCTGGCTACACCTTC
length: 13
V: TRBV6-6
size: NA
D: TRBD1
J: TRBJ1-2

CDR3: CASSQQGDNSPLHF
DNA: TGTGCCAGTAGTCAACAGGGGGATAATTCACCCCTCCACTTT
length: 14
V: TRBV19
size: NA
D: TRBD1
J: TRBJ1-6

CDR3: CATSRDTGSNQPQHF
DNA: TGTGCCACCAGCAGAGATACAGGGTCCAATCAGCCCCAGCATTTT
length: 15
V: TRBV15
size: NA
D: NA
J: TRBJ1-5

CDR3: CASSTDRVAEKLFF
DNA: TGTGCCAGCAGCACGGACAGGGTCGCTGAAAAACTGTTTTTT
length: 14
V: TRBV5-6
size: NA
D: TRBD1
J: TRBJ1-4

CDR3: CASSWGQGGTGELFF
DNA: TGTGCCAGCAGCTGGGGACAGGGCGGCACCGGGGAGCTGTTTTTT
length: 15
V: TRBV5-5
size: NA
D: TRBD1
J: TRBJ2-2

CDR3: CASSSEGGYTF
DNA: TGTGCCAGCAGTTCGGAGGGTGGCTACACCTTC
length: 11
V: TRBV6-5
size: once
D: NA
J: TRBJ1-2

CDR3: CASEDRGKAEAFF
DNA: TGTGCCTCTGAGGACAGGGGAAAAGCTGAAGCTTTCTTT
length: 13
V: TRBV30
size: once
D: TRBD1
J: TRBJ1-1

CDR3: CASSEPGLEKLFF
DNA: TGTGCCAGCAGCGAACCGGGGCTTGAAAAACTGTTTTTT
length: 13
V: TRBV6-1
size: NA
D: NA
J: TRBJ1-4

CDR3: CASSQDLSAEQYF
DNA: TGTGCCAGCAGCCAAGATTTGAGCGCCGAGCAGTACTTC
length: 13
V: TRBV14
size: NA
D: NA
J: TRBJ2-7

CDR3: CASTRDAGARGTQYF
DNA: TGTGCCAGCACCCGTGATGCGGGGGCCCGCGGTACGCAGTATTTT
length: 15
V: TRBV2
size: NA
D: NA
J: TRBJ2-3

CDR3: CASSPRGQENYGYTF
DNA: TGTGCCAGCAGCCCAAGGGGACAGGAGAACTATGGCTACACCTTC
length: 15
V: TRBV4-2
size: NA
D: TRBD1
J: TRBJ1-2

CDR3: CASSYPGSGYEQYF
DNA: TGTGCCAGCAGTTACCCGGGTTCTGGGTACGAGCAGTACTTC
length: 14
V: TRBV6-6
size: NA
D: NA
J: TRBJ2-7

CDR3: CASSFVQHNEQFF
DNA: TGTGCCAGCAGCTTTGTACAGCACAATGAGCAGTTCTTC
length: 13
V: TRBV5-6
size: NA
D: NA
J: TRBJ2-1

CDR3: CASSSLGDSTEAFF
DNA: TGTGCCAGCAGCTCCCTTGGGGACAGCACTGAAGCTTTCTTT
length: 14
V: TRBV7-2
size: NA
D: TRBD1
J: TRBJ1-1

CDR3: CASSQVKGKGGELFF
DNA: TGCGCCAGCAGCCAAGTGAAAGGGAAAGGCGGGGAGCTGTTTTTT
length: 15
V: TRBV4-1
size: NA
D: NA
J: TRBJ2-2

CDR3: CASSLSGGDYGYTF
DNA: TGTGCCAGCTCACTTTCCGGGGGCGACTATGGCTACACCTTC
length: 14
V: TRBV18
size: NA
D: NA
J: TRBJ1-2

CDR3: CASSLDWTSGDEQFF
DNA: TGTGCCAGCAGCTTGGACTGGACTAGCGGGGATGAGCAGTTCTTC
length: 15
V: TRBV5-5
size: NA
D: TRBD2
J: TRBJ2-1

CDR3: CASSLNVDQPQHF
DNA: TGTGCCAGCAGCTTAAATGTGGACCAGCCCCAGCATTTT
length: 13
V: TRBV7-2
size: NA
D: NA
J: TRBJ1-5

CDR3: CASSKRGKGTDTQYF
DNA: TGTGCCAGCAGCAAAAGGGGCAAAGGCACAGATACGCAGTATTTT
length: 15
V: TRBV21-1
size: few
D: NA
J: TRBJ2-3

CDR3: CASSPTTPNTEAFF
DNA: TGTGCCAGCAGCCCGACCACACCTAACACTGAAGCTTTCTTT
length: 14
V: TRBV11-2
size: few
D: NA
J: TRBJ1-1

CDR3: CASSIGVYNEQFF
DNA: TGTGCCAGTAGTATCGGCGTCTACAATGAGCAGTTCTTC
length: 13
V: TRBV19
size: NA
D: NA
J: TRBJ2-1

CDR3: CASSLRGGELFF
DNA: TGTGCCAGCAGTTTGCGGGGCGGGGAGCTGTTTTTT
length: 12
V: TRBV27
size: NA
D: NA
J: TRBJ2-2

CDR3: CASSDTSGGARKTQYF
DNA: TGTGCCAGCAGTGATACTAGCGGGGGGGCACGGAAGACCCAGTACTTC
length: 16
V: TRBV2
size: few
D: TRBD2
J: TRBJ2-5

CDR3: CASNGGPGQNYGYTF
DNA: TGCGCCAGCAATGGGGGCCCGGGACAGAACTATGGCTACACCTTC
length: 15
V: TRBV5-1
size: NA
D: TRBD1
J: TRBJ1-2

CDR3: CASSLTSGGDIQYF
DNA: TGTGCCAGCAGCTTGACTAGCGGGGGTGACATTCAGTACTTC
length: 14
V: TRBV7-2
size: NA
D: TRBD2
J: TRBJ2-4

CDR3: CASSPGQTSYGYTF
DNA: TGTGCCAGCTCCCCGGGACAGACTTCATATGGCTACACCTTC
length: 14
V: TRBV18
size: NA
D: TRBD1
J: TRBJ1-2